Each of the 21 T cell receptor beta chains below was sequenced from the same sample in a study of T cell changes during pregnancy in multiple sclerosis. Measured with immunoSEQ multiplex PCR; TCRdb has only the in-frame clones, and not every one. The repertoire holds 45,000 or so clones, about 87% seen once, with 1.5% to 2% in the top ten. The material sequenced was peripheral blood, taken in the first trimester of pregnancy. The receptors stem from a female donor with multiple sclerosis, enrolled in a pregnancy study.

V gene TRBV7-9 combines with J gene TRBJ2-7; a weak D match, TRBD2 (6 bases). In germline, CDR1 is SEHNR, CDR2 FQNEAQ (reference sequence). Trimming shortened V by 5 bases and J by 3 bases, and 14 bases separated the two germline ends. The CDR3 contains 14 residues. This chain's CDR3 is CASSGSPGSYEQYF. CDR3 DNA: TGTGCCAGCAGCGGGAGCCCCGGGAGCTACGAGCAGTACTTC.

The chain carries TRBV30 and TRBJ1-2; D is uncertain. Germline CDR1 is GTSNPN and CDR2 is SVGIG (reference sequence). V lost 5 bases to trimming and J lost 0 bases, with 13 bases between them. This CDR3 spans 14 amino acids. The CDR3 reads CAWLRWASNYGYTF. The CDR3 nucleotides read TGTGCCTGGCTTCGGTGGGCTTCTAACTATGGCTACACCTTC. The full variable domain, its missing parts supplied by reference TRBV30 and TRBJ1-2, is SQTIHQWPATLVQPVGSPLSLECTVEGTSNPNLYWYRQAAGRGLQLLFYSVGIGQISSEVPQNLSASRPQDRQFILSSKKLLLSDSGFYLCAWLRWASNYGYTFGSGTRLTVV.

The chain joins TRBV6-5 to TRBJ1-2; D is undetermined. From germline, CDR1 is MNHEY and CDR2 SVGAGI. With 0 bases removed from V and 3 bases from J, the gap between germline ends came to 14 bases. There are 16 residues in the CDR3. CDR3 sequence (DNA): TGTGCCAGCAGTTACTCGATCGGGGAAATCGACTATGGCTACACCTTC. Its protein is CASSYSIGEIDYGYTF.

J is TRBJ2-5 and V is TRBV29-1; TRBD1 aligns across 8 bases. Germline V gene sequence: CDR1 SQVTM, CDR2 ANQGSEA. The CDR3 runs to 14 residues. Germline trimming cut 3 bases from V and 5 bases from J; bases unmatched to any gene: 8. The CDR3 spells CSVDKQGAGETQYF. The CDR3, as DNA: TGCAGCGTTGACAAGCAGGGGGCGGGGGAGACCCAGTACTTC.

J is TRBJ2-2 and V is TRBV18; D possibly corresponds to TRBD2 (6 bases). The V gene lost 2 bases and the J gene lost 7 bases, with 8 bases spanning the gap. CDR1 is KGHSH and CDR2 is LQKENI in the germline V gene. The CDR3 extends over 13 amino acids. The CDR3 bases are TGTGCCAGCTCACCAAGGGAGGACGGGGAGCTGTTTTTT. Translation gives CASSPREDGELFF. Supplemented by reference TRBV18 and TRBJ2-2, the full variable domain reads NAGVMQNPRHLVRRRGQEARLRCSPMKGHSHVYWYRQLPEEGLKFMVYLQKENIIDESGMPKERFSAEFPKEGPSILRIQQVVRGDSAAYFCASSPREDGELFFGEGSRLTVL.

The V call is TRBV5-1, the J call TRBJ2-1, with 7 bases identical to TRBD2. Germline-derived CDR1 and CDR2 are SGHRS and YFSETQ. After removal of 2 bases from V and 9 bases from J, the junction contained 8 bases not matched to a gene. This CDR3 has 14 amino acids. CDR3 residues: CASSFFIAGGEQFF. CDR3 bases: TGCGCCAGCAGCTTCTTTATAGCGGGCGGTGAGCAGTTCTTC.

The V and J genes are TRBV6-6 and TRBJ1-2, with D unclear. V lost 7 bases and J 4 bases, leaving 10 bases between the germline ends. The germline CDR1 and CDR2 sequences are MNHNY and SVGAGI (reference sequence). The CDR3 runs to 12 residues. CDR3 DNA sequence: TGTGCCAGCACCCCAGGAAGCTATGGCTACACCTTC. Translation gives CASTPGSYGYTF.

The genes are TRBV5-8 and TRBJ2-2; 11 bases line up with TRBD2. The CDR3 consists of 17 residues. Per the germline V gene, CDR1 is SGHTS and CDR2 is YDEGEE. The trim removed 4 bases at V and 2 bases at J, leaving 7 bases unmatched. The CDR3 is CASSALAGGPNTGELFF. In DNA form, the CDR3 reads TGTGCCAGCAGCGCGCTAGCGGGGGGTCCAAACACCGGGGAGCTGTTTTTT.

V gene TRBV9 combines with J gene TRBJ1-5, with no clear D. The CDR3 is made up of 13 amino acids. Trimming removed 0 bases from V and 7 bases from J, with 8 bases in between. Per germline, CDR1 SGDLS and CDR2 YYNGEE. The CDR3 DNA reads TGTGCCAGCAGCGTAGGTAGCGGACAGCCCCAGCATTTT. This translates into CASSVGSGQPQHF.

V usage is TRBV9 and J usage is TRBJ1-6, with a weak D call TRBD1 (5 bases). This CDR3 has 15 residues. The germline V and J ends were trimmed by 4 bases and 10 bases, with 18 bases remaining between them. Germline CDR1 and CDR2: SGDLS and YYNGEE. The CDR3 bases are TGTGCCAGCAGCACCGGGACTGCCGTGGGGTCACCCCTCCACTTT. Protein sequence: CASSTGTAVGSPLHF. The entire variable domain, with the rest obtained from reference TRBV9 and TRBJ1-6, is as follows: DSGVTQTPKHLITATGQRVTLRCSPRSGDLSVYWYQQSLDQGLQFLIQYYNGEERAKGNILERFSAQQFPDLHSELNLSSLELGDSALYFCASSTGTAVGSPLHFGNGTRLTVT.

The chain couples TRBV6-5 to TRBJ1-1; D gene uncertain. This CDR3 region has 15 residues. From germline, CDR1 is MNHEY and CDR2 SVGAGI. The V and J ends lost 0 bases and 0 bases respectively, with 8 bases between them. CDR3 sequence: CASSYSGTLNTEAFF. The CDR3 DNA reads as TGTGCCAGCAGTTACTCGGGCACCCTGAACACTGAAGCTTTCTTT.

The chain employs TRBV6-5 and TRBJ1-1, with D tentatively TRBD1 (5 bases). The V end lost 2 bases, the J end lost 5 bases, and 12 bases lay between the germline ends. The CDR3 runs to 14 residues. Germline CDR1 reads MNHEY; CDR2 reads SVGAGI. CDR3 in DNA: TGTGCCAGCAGTTACGAGCGGGGGAAGACTGAAGCTTTCTTT. This encodes CASSYERGKTEAFF.

This rearrangement joins TRBV5-1 to TRBJ1-4, with 8 positions matching TRBD1. From germline, CDR1 is SGHRS and CDR2 YFSETQ. The V gene end was trimmed by 5 bases and the J gene end by 11 bases; junction bases not matched to a gene: 14. The CDR3 spans 15 residues. The CDR3: CASSPESRGRRKLFF. The CDR3 nucleotides are TGCGCCAGCAGTCCGGAATCCAGGGGGCGGAGGAAACTGTTTTTT.

The rearrangement uses TRBV4-2 and TRBJ2-3, with 15 positions matching TRBD2. V shed 4 bases, J shed 1 base, and the junction held 9 bases outside the gene matches. The CDR3 sequence is 19 residues long. CDR1 and CDR2 from the germline V gene are LGHNA and YNFKEQ. CDR3 sequence reads: CASSRRTSGGAGGTDTQYF. CDR3 bases: TGTGCCAGCAGCCGACGGACTAGCGGGGGGGCCGGTGGCACAGATACGCAGTATTTT.

DNA of the CDR3: TGTGCCAGCAGCGAAGGGACAGGCCGGTCATATAATTCACCCCTCCACTTT. It translates to CASSEGTGRSYNSPLHF. This rearrangement joins TRBV9 to TRBJ1-6; TRBD1 matches 8 bases. Germline CDR1 is SGDLS and CDR2 is YYNGEE. This CDR3 region has 17 residues. Losses at the gene ends were 3 bases for V and 4 bases for J; bases not matched to a gene: 9.

The chain carries TRBV29-1 and TRBJ2-1, with TRBD2 as a possible D gene (6 bases). The germline V gene has CDR1 SQVTM and CDR2 ANQGSEA. There are 17 residues in the CDR3. Trimming removed 0 bases from V and 0 bases from J, with 15 bases in between. The CDR3 loop reads CSVEDVERGSSYNEQFF. The DNA of the CDR3 is TGCAGCGTTGAAGATGTGGAACGGGGGAGCTCCTACAATGAGCAGTTCTTC.

The genes are TRBV29-1 and TRBJ2-3; TRBD2 matches at 10 bases. The junction had 12 bases not matched to a gene; V was cut back by 5 bases and J by 1 base. The CDR3 has 17 residues. The V gene's germline CDR1 is SQVTM and CDR2 ANQGSEA. In DNA form, the CDR3 reads TGCAGCGTTTTCGGTTCAATAGCGGGGGGCCGCACAGATACGCAGTATTTT. As protein: CSVFGSIAGGRTDTQYF.

V is TRBV7-3 and J is TRBJ2-3, with no clear D. This CDR3 is built from 15 residues. V was clipped by 5 bases and J by 6 bases, with 18 bases between them. The germline gives CDR1 SGHTA, CDR2 FQGTGA. The CDR3 nucleotides are TGTGCCAGCAGCATGACCGGGTCGCCCGGGGATACGCAGTATTTT. This encodes CASSMTGSPGDTQYF.

The DNA for the CDR3 is TGTGCCAGCAGGTCGACAGGGGAAAAACTGTTTTTT. Amino acid sequence: CASRSTGEKLFF. V gene TRBV6-5 combines with J gene TRBJ1-4; 7 bases fit TRBD1. Germline V gives CDR1 MNHEY, CDR2 SVGAGI. Losses at the gene ends were 6 bases for V and 8 bases for J; bases not matched to a gene: 3. There are 12 residues in the CDR3.

The V gene is TRBV27, the J gene TRBJ1-6, with D maybe TRBD1 (5 bases). Germline assignment: CDR1 MNHEY and CDR2 SMNVEV (reference sequence). The V end lost 5 bases, the J end lost 5 bases, and 13 bases lay between the germline ends. This CDR3 is built from 15 residues. CDR3 sequence reads: CASSPRSGDNSPLHF. Here the CDR3 DNA reads TGTGCCAGCAGTCCCAGGTCGGGGGATAATTCACCCCTCCACTTT.

The genes are TRBV4-1 and TRBJ2-3; possible D gene TRBD2, 5 bases. Between the trimmed V and J ends, which lost 4 bases and 0 bases, there was a span of 14 bases. CDR3 length equals 16 residues. CDR1 is MGHRA and CDR2 is YSYEKL in the germline V gene. The CDR3, as DNA: TGCGCCAGCAGCCCCTACTCCCGGGGTAGCACAGATACGCAGTATTTT. It yields the protein CASSPYSRGSTDTQYF.